Below, 12 T cell receptor beta chains from the same sample are listed, as sequenced in a study of blood T cells in healthy people across ages. It was with a sample-barcoded 5' primer and a J-beta primer mix that a second PCR of roughly 7 to 12 cycles was run. TCRdb re-analysed the 5' RACE reads in MiXCR, keeping a single row per CDR3 protein. The sample shows more than 450,000 distinct CDR3 sequences, about a quarter of them seen only once. These data also featured in a second study, about T cells of mothers and their children.

Sequenced material: blood. These receptor sequences come from a boy younger than 10 in good health.

This clonotype was detected a few times. J is TRBJ2-6 and V is TRBV20-1; maybe TRBD1 (6 bases). Trimming took 5 bases from V and 0 from J, leaving 14 bases between them. The CDR3 has 16 residues. Germline values: CDR1 DFQATT, CDR2 SNEGSKA (reference sequence). The DNA for the CDR3 is TGCAGTGCTCCGATACAGGGTGGCTCTGGGGCCAACGTCCTGACTTTC. This translates into CSAPIQGGSGANVLTF.

The genes are TRBV20-1 and TRBJ1-2, with no clear D. Germline V gene lookup returns CDR1 DFQATT and CDR2 SNEGSKA (reference sequence). Trimming cost V 3 bases and J 4 bases, with 15 bases left between them. This CDR3 comprises 14 residues. The CDR3 sequence: CSASPQVRSYGYTF. The CDR3 DNA reads as TGCAGTGCTAGTCCGCAGGTTAGATCCTATGGCTACACCTTC.

The CDR3 reads CASSLGGGPVSLGETQYF. In DNA form, the CDR3 reads TGTGCCAGCAGCCTCGGCGGGGGGCCGGTAAGCCTCGGAGAGACCCAGTACTTC. The rearrangement uses TRBV12-3 or TRBV12-4 and TRBJ2-5; 8 nucleotides agree with TRBD2. The CDR3 is 18 amino acids. V lost 6 bases and J lost 4; bases outside the gene matches: 19.

V and J are TRBV12-3 or TRBV12-4 and TRBJ2-7, with 8 bases fitting TRBD1. CDR3 size: 16 residues. V gave up 4 bases and J gave up 6 bases; unmatched junction bases: 14. The CDR3 loop is CASSSDRGARHREQYF. CDR3 nucleotides: TGTGCCAGCAGTTCCGACAGGGGAGCGCGACACCGCGAGCAGTACTTC.

In its sample, this clonotype was seen a few times. This chain links TRBV21-1 with TRBJ1-2; TRBD1 is the table's D call and was not checked against the DNA. TRBV21-1 has pseudogene status. CDR3 size: 16 residues. The DNA for the CDR3 is TGTGCCAGCAGCTCCCGGACAGGGGGCCCTGTCTATGGCTACACCTTC. This translates into CASSSRTGGPVYGYTF.

This chain connects TRBV20-1 to TRBJ2-6, with D unresolved. This CDR3 contains 11 residues. CDR1 DFQATT and CDR2 SNEGSKA come from the germline V gene (reference sequence). V was pared by 5 bases and J by 1 base, with 0 bases between. The CDR3 DNA reads TGCAGTGCTTCTGGGGCCAACGTCCTGACTTTC. Amino acid sequence: CSASGANVLTF.

The chain recombines TRBV6-5 with TRBJ2-1; D remains unclear. The J call may be mistaken, given a closer DNA end match to TRBJ2-5. Germline CDR1 reads MNHEY; CDR2 reads SVGAGI. CDR3 length: 13 residues. CDR3 residues: CASSPRIGETQYF. The CDR3 nucleotides are TGTGCCAGCAGCCCTAGAATCGGGGAGACCCAGTACTTC.

The chain is built from TRBV19 and TRBJ2-5; 9 bases fit TRBD2. Per the germline V gene, CDR1 is LNHDA and CDR2 is SQIVND (reference sequence). The CDR3 totals 14 residues. The trim removed 8 bases at V and 5 bases at J, leaving 9 bases unmatched. The CDR3 DNA reads TGTGCCAGTTCCAGGGCGGGAGGGCCGGAGACCCAGTACTTC. It codes for CASSRAGGPETQYF.

This clonotype showed up just a few times. The V gene is TRBV24-1, the J gene TRBJ2-1; D is undetermined. Germline V lookup: CDR1 KGHDR, CDR2 SFDVKD. The CDR3 length is 18 residues. The germline V and J ends were trimmed by 5 bases and 2 bases, with 21 bases remaining between them. The CDR3 sequence: CATSAETTPWAAYNEQFF. The CDR3 DNA sequence: TGTGCCACCAGTGCCGAAACGACCCCCTGGGCGGCCTACAATGAGCAGTTCTTC.

This clonotype was observed a handful of times. The chain is built from TRBV7-9 and TRBJ1-4; possibly TRBD1 for D (5 bases). V lost 1 base to trimming and J lost 5 bases, with 14 bases between them. The CDR3 runs to 16 residues. Germline assignment: CDR1 SEHNR and CDR2 FQNEAQ (reference sequence). The DNA of the CDR3 is TGTGCCAGCAGCTTAGGGGGGGGACGGCGAAATGAAAAACTGTTTTTT. Protein product: CASSLGGGRRNEKLFF.

The chain has TRBV13 and TRBJ2-5; 8 bases agree with TRBD1. This CDR3 region has 15 residues. In germline, CDR1 is PRHDT, CDR2 FYEKMQ (reference sequence). Trimming took 6 bases from V and 2 from J; bases not matched to a gene: 8. CDR3 nucleotides: TGTGCCAGCAGTCCGACAGGGGAAGGTCAAGAGACCCAGTACTTC. Its protein product is CASSPTGEGQETQYF.

This clonotype was picked up a small number of times. The chain's CDR3 is CASSNRAGETQYF. The CDR3 DNA reads as TGTGCCAGCAGCAACAGGGCTGGAGAGACCCAGTACTTC. The chain employs TRBV12-3 or TRBV12-4 and TRBJ2-5; tentative D call: TRBD1 (6 bases). Trimming cost V 6 bases and J 4 bases, with 12 bases left between them. CDR3 length equals 13 residues.